The TCR beta chain described here comes from a study of blood T cells in healthy people across ages (dated by TCRdb to between 2015 and 2017). In terms of the full investigation: In model experiments, template switching captured roughly one uniquely barcoded TCR beta cDNA molecule for every two T cells. To track age-related changes in TCR beta repertoire diversity, the study relied on deep sequencing normalized with unique cDNA molecular identifiers. The donors were divided into four age groups: young (average around 15 years), middle-aged (approximately 42), aged (about 60) and long-lived (roughly 86). To avoid experimental bias, donors of different ages were spread randomly across the sequencing lanes. For two donors (one aged 18 to 30 and one aged 80 or older), the study analyzed two additional independent replicas of 1 million unique cDNA reads from the same blood draw.

Library generation was performed with 5' RACE. TCRdb lists the instrument as Illumina HiSeq 2500. A second about 6 to 11 cycle PCR used a sample-barcoded 5' primer and a J-beta primer mix. Each TCR beta cDNA molecule received a unique molecular identifier from a template-switch 5' adaptor carrying 12 random nucleotides. Each sample yielded at least 2.5 million CDR3-containing paired-end reads. The Mint cDNA synthesis kit, primed by a TRBC-specific oligonucleotide, was used to synthesize first-strand cDNA from all RNA. After uracil-DNA glycosylase treatment, a first 18-cycle PCR used universal primers M1SS and BC2_uni_R on all cDNA. Concerning the study's data processing: Normalization of each sample was performed by random selection of 1 million high-quality reads, each carrying a distinct molecular identifier. Instead of being binned into consensus sequences, reads with shared molecular identifiers were discarded. MiTCR, with a Q25 quality threshold and the strictest error-elimination algorithm, was used for CDR3 identification, clonotype clustering and error correction. A nonparametric unseen species model with Euler transformation was used to estimate a lower bound on total TCR beta diversity. The public reads were run again by TCRdb, first through fastp at Q25 and then through MiXCR, and only productive beta chains were kept. Entries that share a CDR3 protein sequence are merged under the most common genes and DNA. TCRdb's processing, not the authors' own work, is the source of the V and J calls. This sample comprises about 770,000 distinct CDR3 sequences, 40% to 50% of them detected only once. Roughly 19% of the sample rests with the top ten.

Donors were 35 to 40 systemically healthy Caucasian individuals from Russia aged roughly 6 to 90 years. Each donor gave ten milliliters of peripheral blood, collected into EDTA-treated Vacutainer tubes. PBMCs were isolated by Ficoll-Paque density-gradient centrifugation, with at least 7 million obtained per sample. Trizol reagent was used to extract total RNA from PBMCs, with at least 5.5 micrograms per sample. For every donor, flow cytometry on a PBMC aliquot measured the percentage of naive CD45RAhigh/CD27high T cells. Beyond this particular receptor, the publication reports: The percentage of naive T cells measured by flow cytometry correlated strongly with observed TCR beta diversity. Because donor CMV infection status was unknown, age-related changes in expanded clonotypes were potentially confounded. Since profiling was done on bulk unsorted PBMCs, naive and antigen-experienced compartments could not be conclusively compared. Estimates of total diversity from one million sequenced T cells were regarded as lower bounds and underestimates. As age increased, observed TCR beta diversity per million T cells dropped in a roughly linear way, and a significant reduction was already evident by age approximately 40. Compared with the aged group, the long-lived group had more naive CD4+ T cells, fewer expanded clones and increased TCR diversity, suggesting age selection.

Details on this clonotype: Its cognate antigen has yet to be identified. Base qualities are missing; no much larger clone stands one base away.

The source material was blood. This sequence was found in a man aged 60 to 75 in good health.

The CDR3 loop reads CATAAGGARTQYF. DNA sequence: TGTGCCACCGCAGCGGGGGGGGCTAGGACCCAGTACTTC. The rearranged segments are TRBV14 and TRBJ2-7; TRBD2 agrees with 10 junctional bases. The J call may be wrong; the DNA end is better matched by TRBJ2-5. The CDR3 spans 13 residues, from the cysteine through the phenylalanine. The retained sequence is limited to the CDR3, 39 bases, with the frame set at the first base. As encoded in the germline V gene, CDR1 is SGHDN while CDR2 is FVKESK.